Sequencing of this T cell receptor (beta chain) was carried out in a study of OX40 agonist ivuxolimab in advanced cancers. Overall study: Dose-escalation patients' cancers were hepatocellular carcinoma, melanoma, renal cell or head and neck cancer.

This clone turned up a few times. Assay used: immunoSEQ multiplex PCR; TCRdb lists only in-frame clones, some missing. This sample has 80,000 to 95,000 clones, with roughly 89% found just once. CDR3 length equals 16 residues. The chain has TRBV21-1 and TRBJ1-1; the table's TRBD1 call for D was not verified on the DNA. TRBV21-1 is a recognized pseudogene. Sequenced here: CD4+ or CD8+ T cells sorted from blood, sampled in a trial of the OX40 agonist ivuxolimab. The source is an adult with an advanced solid tumor such as melanoma, head and neck, liver or kidney cancer. CDR3 residues: CASSNANRTPGAEAFF. DNA of the CDR3: TGTGCCAGCAGCAATGCTAACAGGACCCCGGGCGCTGAAGCTTTCTTT.